The next 24 T cell receptor beta chains were all read from a single sample in a study of glioma-infiltrating T cells after dendritic cell vaccination. Libraries were prepared by immunoSEQ multiplex PCR; TCRdb keeps only in-frame clonotypes and omits some of them. Of 70,000 to 95,000 clones listed, around 86% were seen once; the top ten hold approximately 2%. Time point: after dendritic cell vaccination, including at tumor progression/relapse. The sequences come from blood, collected after dendritic cell vaccination. Source of these receptors: a human donor with glioblastoma.

This chain joins TRBV4-1 and TRBJ2-5, with a possible D match to TRBD1 (6 bases). Per germline, CDR1 MGHRA and CDR2 YSYEKL. Trimming shortened V by 3 bases and J by 1 base, and 12 bases separated the two germline ends. There are 15 residues in the CDR3. The CDR3 DNA follows: TGCGCCAGCAGCCAGCAGTACAGGGCCCAAGAGACCCAGTACTTC. This gives the protein CASSQQYRAQETQYF.

In this sample, this clone turned up once. The V call is TRBV5-1, the J call TRBJ2-1; D may be TRBD1 (5 bases). Trimming removed 1 base at V and 8 bases at J, with 13 bases between. The CDR3 totals 14 residues. Germline V gives CDR1 SGHRS, CDR2 YFSETQ. The CDR3 coding sequence is TGCGCCAGCAGCTTGAGGGGTCGGGCGGATGAGCAGTTCTTC. This codes for CASSLRGRADEQFF.

The chain employs TRBV4-2 and TRBJ2-7; the D gene is possibly TRBD2 (7 bases). Trimming stripped 0 bases from V and 6 bases from J, with 12 bases between. Looked up from germline, CDR1 is LGHNA and CDR2 is YNFKEQ. This CDR3 region has 14 residues. Here the CDR3 DNA reads TGTGCCAGCAGCCAAGATCCGGGGGGCAGCGAGCAGTACTTC. This encodes CASSQDPGGSEQYF.

V and J are TRBV6-1 and TRBJ2-1; the D is unclear. V was trimmed by 0 bases and J by 0 bases, leaving 6 bases between them. The CDR3 extends over 15 amino acids. Germline V CDR1 and CDR2: MNHNS, SASEGT. CDR3 in amino acids: CASSEARSSYNEQFF. CDR3 DNA: TGTGCCAGCAGTGAAGCCAGAAGCTCCTACAATGAGCAGTTCTTC.

The V call is TRBV9, the J call TRBJ2-6; D unclear. Germline loops: CDR1 SGDLS, CDR2 YYNGEE. The CDR3 runs to 17 residues. V gave up 0 bases and J gave up 0 bases, with 10 bases separating them. The CDR3 is CASSVVGRLSGANVLTF. CDR3 coding DNA: TGTGCCAGCAGCGTAGTTGGCCGTCTCTCTGGGGCCAACGTCCTGACTTTC.

This clone was observed once. J is TRBJ2-1 and V is TRBV6-6; the match to TRBD2 covers 15 bases. Germline lookup yields CDR1 MNHNY and CDR2 SVGAGI (reference sequence). The CDR3 is made up of 16 amino acids. Trimming removed 6 bases from V and 7 bases from J; junction bases left unmatched: 7. The CDR3: CASRGTSGRTDNEQFF. CDR3 bases: TGTGCCAGCAGGGGGACTAGCGGGAGGACCGATAATGAGCAGTTCTTC.

CDR3 loop: CASSWTGGVEEQYF. As DNA, the CDR3 is TGTGCCAGCAGTTGGACAGGGGGGGTCGAGGAGCAGTACTTC. This chain uses TRBV6-5 with TRBJ2-7; 10 bases agree with TRBD1. Germline V CDR1 and CDR2: MNHEY, SVGAGI. The CDR3 loop spans 14 amino acids. Trimming took 4 bases from V and 7 from J; bases not matched to a gene: 7.

The chain recombines TRBV15 with TRBJ1-1, with TRBD1 matching over 8 bases. J was trimmed by 6 bases and V by 5 bases; bases with no gene match: 8. This CDR3 has 14 residues. Germline values: CDR1 LNHNV, CDR2 YYDKDF (reference sequence). The CDR3 bases are TGTGCCACCAGCGGACAGGGTGGTTGGGCTGAAGCTTTCTTT. This gives the protein CATSGQGGWAEAFF.

In DNA form, the CDR3 reads TGTGCCATCAACACAGCTGCCATGAACACTGAAGCTTTCTTT. Translating gives CAINTAAMNTEAFF. The chain recombines TRBV10-3 with TRBJ1-1; D unclear. V lost 7 bases and J lost 0, with 12 bases in between. Germline V lookup: CDR1 ENHRY, CDR2 SYGVKD. This CDR3 contains 14 residues.

This rearrangement joins TRBV6-1 to TRBJ1-1; the match to TRBD1 covers 7 bases. The V and J ends lost 6 bases and 1 base, in that order; junction bases with no gene match: 8. In germline, CDR1 is MNHNS, CDR2 SASEGT. The CDR3 has 15 amino acids. In nucleotides, the CDR3 is TGTGCCAGCAGCCCTACGGACAGGCCGAACACTGAAGCTTTCTTT. This translates into CASSPTDRPNTEAFF.

The chain has TRBV19 and TRBJ2-7; possible D gene TRBD2, 6 bases. V lost 3 bases, J lost 2 bases, and 8 bases lay in between. There are 13 residues in the CDR3. In germline, CDR1 is LNHDA, CDR2 SQIVND (reference sequence). CDR3 bases: TGTGCCAGTAGTATGGGGGGAGCCTACGAGCAGTACTTC. This encodes CASSMGGAYEQYF.

The genes are TRBV5-6 and TRBJ1-2, with D possibly matching TRBD1 (6 bases). Germline lookup yields CDR1 SGHDT and CDR2 YYEEEE. The CDR3 is 13 amino acids. Trimming took 6 bases from V and 5 from J, leaving 14 bases between them. Here the CDR3 reads CASILGGAYGYTF. CDR3 sequence (DNA): TGTGCCAGCATTCTGGGGGGGGCTTATGGCTACACCTTC.

The chain carries TRBV9 and TRBJ2-1, with TRBD2 matching over 7 bases. The CDR3 sequence is 16 residues long. Germline values: CDR1 SGDLS, CDR2 YYNGEE. V trimming: 2 bases; J trimming: 8 bases; junction bases outside the gene matches: 13. The CDR3 protein is CASSVSGLGEWDEQFF. In DNA, the CDR3 is TGTGCCAGCAGCGTTTCAGGACTAGGGGAGTGGGATGAGCAGTTCTTC.

This clone was recorded once. This chain connects TRBV7-2 to TRBJ2-2, with D possibly being TRBD2 (5 bases). Germline V gene sequence: CDR1 SGHTA, CDR2 FQGNSA. The CDR3 has 14 amino acids. The germline V and J ends were trimmed by 1 base and 7 bases, with 10 bases remaining between them. CDR3 DNA sequence: TGTGCCAGCAGCTTAGGACTATCTAACGGGGAGCTGTTTTTT. Protein product: CASSLGLSNGELFF.

The chain has TRBV15 and TRBJ2-7, with 10 positions matching TRBD1. V gave up 0 bases and J gave up 3 bases; unmatched junction bases: 11. The germline V gene has CDR1 LNHNV and CDR2 YYDKDF (reference sequence). The length of the CDR3 is 18 residues. CDR3 nucleotides: TGTGCCACCAGCAGAGACGCCTCTTACCGGGACAGGGGCTACGAGCAGTACTTC. Protein: CATSRDASYRDRGYEQYF.

About this clone itself: Other nucleotide sequences from this sample produce the same CDR3. This chain connects TRBV5-1 to TRBJ1-1; perhaps TRBD1 as D (6 bases). V lost 1 base and J 7 bases, leaving 11 bases between the germline ends. The CDR3 sequence is 13 residues long. The germline CDR1 and CDR2 sequences are SGHRS and YFSETQ. For the CDR3, the DNA is TGCGCCAGCAGCTTGCGGGGGGGCGTTGAAGCTTTCTTT. It is translated as CASSLRGGVEAFF.

This clone has a single count. This rearrangement joins TRBV19 to TRBJ2-1; 11 bases are a match to TRBD2. Germline values: CDR1 LNHDA, CDR2 SQIVND (reference sequence). The V and J ends lost 5 bases and 8 bases, in that order; junction bases with no gene match: 14. The CDR3 has 17 amino acids. The CDR3 sequence is CASSSLVAGGPWDEQFF. The DNA for the CDR3 is TGTGCCAGTAGTTCTCTCGTAGCGGGAGGGCCTTGGGATGAGCAGTTCTTC.

The chain carries TRBV6-5 and TRBJ1-5, with D unclear. With 0 bases removed from V and 6 bases from J, the gap between germline ends came to 9 bases. The CDR3 covers 14 residues. Germline V gene sequence: CDR1 MNHEY, CDR2 SVGAGI. CDR3 region: CASSYSTRGQPQHF. In DNA, the CDR3 is TGTGCCAGCAGTTACTCGACCCGGGGTCAGCCCCAGCATTTT.

The V gene is TRBV14, the J gene TRBJ1-1, with a possible D match to TRBD1 (6 bases). The germline V gene has CDR1 SGHDN and CDR2 FVKESK. Trimming left V 3 bases short and J 5 bases short, with 10 bases between. The CDR3 has 13 residues. CDR3 sequence: CASSHRDRTEAFF. CDR3 nucleotide sequence: TGTGCCAGCAGCCATAGAGACAGGACTGAAGCTTTCTTT. The full variable domain, completed using reference TRBV14 and TRBJ1-1, is EAGVTQFPSHSVIEKGQTVTLRCDPISGHDNLYWYRRVMGKEIKFLLHFVKESKQDESGMPNNRFLAERTGGTYSTLKVQPAELEDSGVYFCASSHRDRTEAFFGQGTRLTVV.

The J gene is TRBJ2-7, the V gene TRBV7-8; 12 nucleotides agree with TRBD2. V shed 3 bases and J 0 bases; nucleotides not matched to a gene: 15. There are 20 residues in the CDR3. CDR1 and CDR2 from the germline V gene are SGHVS and FQNEAQ. The CDR3 loop is CASSLARQGLAGGPSYEQYF. The DNA of the CDR3 is TGTGCCAGCAGCTTGGCCCGACAGGGCCTAGCGGGGGGGCCCTCCTACGAGCAGTACTTC.

The genes are TRBV4-1 and TRBJ2-7, with 7 positions matching TRBD2. This CDR3 comprises 14 residues. The V gene end was trimmed by 5 bases and the J gene end by 3 bases; junction bases not matched to a gene: 7. Germline V CDR1 and CDR2: MGHRA, YSYEKL. In nucleotides, the CDR3 is TGCGCCAGCAGCTACGCGGGAGAGGGCTACGAGCAGTACTTC. Residues: CASSYAGEGYEQYF.

This chain uses TRBV12-5 with TRBJ1-2; D is ambiguous. V lost 4 bases and J 6 bases, leaving 21 bases between the germline ends. Germline loops: CDR1 LGHNT, CDR2 FRNRAP. This CDR3 has 16 residues. In nucleotides, the CDR3 is TGTGCTAGTGGTTGGAAAGGAGGAACGTCGCCAAATGGCTACACCTTC. This sequence encodes CASGWKGGTSPNGYTF.

The rearrangement links TRBV5-4 to TRBJ2-3, with D perhaps matching TRBD2 (7 bases). This CDR3 comprises 15 residues. V was pared by 4 bases and J by 6 bases, with 18 bases between. From germline, CDR1 is SGHNT and CDR2 YYREEE (reference sequence). CDR3 bases: TGTGCCAGCAGCCCCACCCGGGGGGCCGTGGATACGCAGTATTTT. It translates to CASSPTRGAVDTQYF.

This chain joins TRBV7-8 and TRBJ1-4, with 7 bases fitting TRBD1. V gave up 5 bases and J gave up 8 bases; unmatched junction bases: 8. This CDR3 contains 14 residues. Germline V CDR1 and CDR2: SGHVS, FQNEAQ. CDR3 in amino acids: CASSATGVWEKLFF. The CDR3 DNA reads as TGTGCCAGCAGCGCAACAGGGGTCTGGGAAAAACTGTTTTTT. The variable domain in full, completed from reference TRBV7-8 and TRBJ1-4, reads GAGVSQSPRYKVAKRGQDVALRCDPISGHVSLFWYQQALGQGPEFLTYFQNEAQLDKSGLPSDRFFAERPEGSVSTLKIQRTQQEDSAVYLCASSATGVWEKLFFGSGTQLSVL.